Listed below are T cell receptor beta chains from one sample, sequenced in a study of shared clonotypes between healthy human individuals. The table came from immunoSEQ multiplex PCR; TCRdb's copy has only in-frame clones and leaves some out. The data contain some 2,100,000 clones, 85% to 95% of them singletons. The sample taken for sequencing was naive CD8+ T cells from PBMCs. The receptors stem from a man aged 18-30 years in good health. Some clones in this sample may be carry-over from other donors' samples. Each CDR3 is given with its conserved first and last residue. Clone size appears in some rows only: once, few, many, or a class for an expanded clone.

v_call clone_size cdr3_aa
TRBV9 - CASSSETGLNQPQHF
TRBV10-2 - CASRPITGITEAFF
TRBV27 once CASSLGQGGTYEQYF
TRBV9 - CASSKQGAGETQYF
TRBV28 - CASSFRGLEQYF
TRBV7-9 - CASSGANTEAFF
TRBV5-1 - CASSYTSGSTGELFF
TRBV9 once CASSAERTSGHTDTQYF
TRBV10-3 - CAISDYPSGAYEQYF
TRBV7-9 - CASEYGAAGANVLTF
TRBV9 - CASSVVAGRSEEQYF
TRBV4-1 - CASSGRTGGTEAFF
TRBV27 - CASSLSASSYEQYF
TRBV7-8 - CASSAREETQYF
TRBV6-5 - CASSGGRAGTGELFF
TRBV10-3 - CAISDLGQDVETQYF
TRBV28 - CASSPTVNYGYTF
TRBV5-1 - CASTLSGRRDEQFF
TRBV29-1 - CSVDPGGPTGHIDLRYTF
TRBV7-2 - CASSLAGNSYNEQFF
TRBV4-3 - CASSQALRAREQYF
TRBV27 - CATVAQPPSYEQYF
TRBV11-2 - CASSLYGPLASVYNEQFF
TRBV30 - CAWSTSGPFKEQFF
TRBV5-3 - CARSPRVGADTQYF
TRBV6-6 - CASSYRAGGPHEQYF
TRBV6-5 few CASSPGRNQPQHF
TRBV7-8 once CASSLASASGIVGFAYEQYF
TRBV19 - CASSIRVADTQYF
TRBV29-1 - CSVEPTRGSGGYTF
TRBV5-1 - CASSKGTTTNEKLFF
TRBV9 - CASSVSDRSYEQYF
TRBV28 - CASKGTSSYEQYF
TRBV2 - CASSYSSGRGHEQFF
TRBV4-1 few CASSQAVAGGQNIQYF
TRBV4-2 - CASSPCRLDPIAKNIQYF
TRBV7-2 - CASSLGTGSASGANVLTF
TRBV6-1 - CASSVSSERSTEAFF
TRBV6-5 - CASRPRGTGANVLTF
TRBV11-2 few CAYRDPYGYTF
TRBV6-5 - CASKERETTYEQYF
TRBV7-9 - CASRSRTSGSYEQYF
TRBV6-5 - CASSYAGAQGTEAFF
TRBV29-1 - CSVEPRGSYNEQFF
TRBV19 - CASRRDSYTEAFF